The 25 T cell receptor beta chains presented below share a single source sample, sequenced in a study of blood T cell repertoires in COVID-19. Sequencing was performed with immunoSEQ multiplex PCR; in TCRdb, only in-frame clones are kept and a portion is missing. This sample has tens of thousands of clones, with around 86% found just once. Sequencing was performed on peripheral blood. The receptor source for this set is a human donor in a cohort sampled during active COVID-19. The donor label of this sample is uncertain.

This clone has only one observation. As DNA, the CDR3 is TGTGCCAGCAGCGTAGACGGAGGGCTCCAGCCCCAGCATTTT. The encoded protein is CASSVDGGLQPQHF. The chain couples TRBV9 to TRBJ1-5; no clear D. The V gene's germline CDR1 is SGDLS and CDR2 YYNGEE. This CDR3 is 14 amino acids long. V was cut by 0 bases and J by 7 bases, with 11 bases left in between.

This CDR3 reads CASSLDEIREPNEKLFF. The DNA for the CDR3 is TGTGCCAGCAGCTTAGATGAAATTCGGGAGCCCAATGAAAAACTGTTTTTT. The rearrangement uses TRBV11-3 and TRBJ1-4; D not certain. CDR1 and CDR2 from the germline V gene are SGHNT and YENEEA. Trimming pared 0 bases from V and 5 bases from J, leaving 16 bases between. This CDR3 contains 17 residues. Complete variable domain (other parts from reference TRBV11-3 and TRBJ1-4): EAGVVQSPRYKIIEKKQPVAFWCNPISGHNTLYWYLQNLGQGPELLIRYENEEAVDDSQLPKDRFSAERLKGVDSTLKIQPAELGDSAVYLCASSLDEIREPNEKLFFGSGTQLSVL.

The chain links TRBV6-1 to TRBJ2-7; D is perhaps TRBD2 (5 bases). V was clipped by 2 bases and J by 3 bases, with 11 bases between them. Germline-derived CDR1 and CDR2 are MNHNS and SASEGT. The CDR3 has 14 amino acids. CDR3 sequence: CASSELGLSYEQYF. CDR3 nucleotide sequence: TGTGCCAGCAGTGAACTAGGACTTAGCTACGAGCAGTACTTC.

The chain is built from TRBV7-9 and TRBJ1-4; D call uncertain. Germline CDR1 reads SEHNR; CDR2 reads FQNEAQ (reference sequence). This CDR3 comprises 15 residues. V was cut by 5 bases and J by 8 bases, with 18 bases left in between. CDR3 DNA: TGTGCCAGCAGCCCCCCCGGCGGGTCCAACGAAAAACTGTTTTTT. Protein sequence: CASSPPGGSNEKLFF. Variable domain in full (rest from reference TRBV7-9 and TRBJ1-4): DTGVSQNPRHKITKRGQNVTFRCDPISEHNRLYWYRQTLGQGPEFLTYFQNEAQLEKSRLLSDRFSAERPKGSFSTLEIQRTEQGDSAMYLCASSPPGGSNEKLFFGSGTQLSVL.

The chain is built from TRBV2 and TRBJ1-2, with D perhaps matching TRBD1 (5 bases). The V and J ends lost 6 bases and 8 bases respectively, with 22 bases between them. This CDR3 has 15 residues. Germline-derived CDR1 and CDR2 are SNHLY and FYNNEI. CDR3 nucleotides: TGTGCCAGCAGACTTGAGGACATAGACAATGTAGGCTACACCTTC. Protein product: CASRLEDIDNVGYTF.

The chain recombines TRBV5-1 with TRBJ1-2; 8 bases fit TRBD1. Germline V gene sequence: CDR1 SGHRS, CDR2 YFSETQ. V gave up 0 bases and J gave up 3 bases; unmatched junction bases: 4. The CDR3 runs 15 residues. The CDR3: CASSLGDRPDYGYTF. DNA for the CDR3: TGCGCCAGCAGCTTGGGGGACAGGCCAGACTATGGCTACACCTTC.

The V gene is TRBV27, the J gene TRBJ2-3, with TRBD1 identical over 8 bases. CDR3 length equals 16 residues. CDR1 is MNHEY and CDR2 is SMNVEV in the germline V gene (reference sequence). J lost 0 bases, V lost 6 bases, and 8 bases had no gene match. The CDR3 protein is CASSYQGASSTDTQYF. In nucleotides, the CDR3 is TGTGCCAGCAGCTACCAGGGGGCCTCTAGCACAGATACGCAGTATTTT.

The rearrangement uses TRBV4-1 and TRBJ2-1; TRBD2 matches 13 bases. In germline, CDR1 is MGHRA, CDR2 YSYEKL. This CDR3 contains 17 residues. The V segment lost 4 bases and the J segment 3 bases; nucleotides outside the gene matches: 6. CDR3 loop: CASSPAGTSGDYNEQFF. The CDR3 nucleotides are TGCGCCAGCAGCCCAGCCGGGACTAGCGGGGACTACAATGAGCAGTTCTTC.

The genes are TRBV7-2 and TRBJ1-6, with TRBD1 matching over 9 bases. Looked up from germline, CDR1 is SGHTA and CDR2 is FQGNSA. This CDR3 comprises 16 residues. With 4 bases clipped from V and 12 bases from J, the junction kept 13 bases outside the gene matches. CDR3 amino acids: CASSSTLDRGLGPLHF. CDR3 nucleotides: TGTGCCAGCAGCTCTACCCTGGACAGGGGTCTTGGACCCCTCCACTTT.

V is TRBV9 and J is TRBJ2-2, with a possible D match to TRBD2 (6 bases). The CDR3 length is 13 residues. The germline V and J ends were trimmed by 3 bases and 7 bases, with 10 bases remaining between them. Per the germline V gene, CDR1 is SGDLS and CDR2 is YYNGEE. DNA of the CDR3: TGTGCCAGCAGCGCCGCGGGGAGCGGGGAGCTGTTTTTT. Its translation: CASSAAGSGELFF.

The gene calls are TRBV7-9 and TRBJ2-3; TRBD2 agrees at 14 bases. The germline V gene has CDR1 SEHNR and CDR2 FQNEAQ (reference sequence). With 5 bases clipped from V and 6 bases from J, the junction kept 7 bases outside the gene matches. This CDR3 has 16 residues. CDR3 in DNA: TGTGCCAGCAGCGCCGGACTAGCGGGGGGTAGGGATACGCAGTATTTT. This gives the protein CASSAGLAGGRDTQYF. The full variable domain, with the rest looked up from reference TRBV7-9 and TRBJ2-3, is DTGVSQNPRHKITKRGQNVTFRCDPISEHNRLYWYRQTLGQGPEFLTYFQNEAQLEKSRLLSDRFSAERPKGSFSTLEIQRTEQGDSAMYLCASSAGLAGGRDTQYFGPGTRLTVL.

This sequence joins TRBV6-1 and TRBJ2-1; D possibly corresponds to TRBD2 (6 bases). Germline values: CDR1 MNHNS, CDR2 SASEGT. The CDR3 is 16 amino acids. V dropped 3 bases and J dropped 4 bases, with 16 bases sitting between them. For the CDR3, the DNA is TGTGCCAGCAGTGATCTACCGACGGGACTTTACAATGAGCAGTTCTTC. This codes for CASSDLPTGLYNEQFF.

The rearrangement uses TRBV11-2 and TRBJ1-1; 9 bases are shared with TRBD1. The V gene end was trimmed by 5 bases and the J gene end by 3 bases; junction bases not matched to a gene: 4. The CDR3 length is 14 residues. Looked up from germline, CDR1 is SGHAT and CDR2 is FQNNGV. In nucleotides, the CDR3 is TGTGCCAGCAGCCCGGACAGGGGAGACACTGAAGCTTTCTTT. Residues: CASSPDRGDTEAFF.

This clone was observed a few times. The rearrangement links TRBV12-5 to TRBJ2-7; 8 bases map to TRBD1. In germline, CDR1 is LGHNT, CDR2 FRNRAP. The CDR3 extends over 13 amino acids. Trimming cost V 7 bases and J 7 bases; bases outside gene matches: 9. In nucleotides, the CDR3 is TGTGCTAGTGAAGCCCAGGGGGCAGGTGAGCAGTACTTC. Translating gives CASEAQGAGEQYF.

The genes are TRBV21-1 and TRBJ2-7; TRBD2, the table's D call, was not compared with the DNA. TRBV21-1 is assigned pseudogene status. The CDR3 is 13 residues long. CDR3 amino acids: CASCGLAGFVQYF. The CDR3 DNA sequence: TGTGCCAGCTGTGGGCTAGCGGGTTTCGTGCAGTACTTC.

The chain couples TRBV28 to TRBJ2-6; 7 nucleotides match TRBD1. Germline CDR1 reads MDHEN; CDR2 reads SYDVKM. This CDR3 is 16 amino acids long. V trimming: 3 bases; J trimming: 4 bases; junction bases outside the gene matches: 6. The CDR3 region has the DNA TGTGCCAGCAGTTTGGGACAGCTTCTAGGGGCCAACGTCCTGACTTTC. It codes for CASSLGQLLGANVLTF.

The gene calls are TRBV7-3 and TRBJ1-5; a possible D gene is TRBD1 (5 bases). Deletions cut 6 bases from V and 8 bases from J, with 14 bases between. The CDR3 extends over 13 amino acids. The germline gives CDR1 SGHTA, CDR2 FQGTGA. The CDR3 sequence: CASSSGPGEPQHF. CDR3 in DNA: TGTGCCAGCAGTTCGGGGCCGGGAGAGCCCCAGCATTTT.

The chain uses TRBV4-3 and TRBJ1-2; 7 bases align to TRBD1. Germline-derived CDR1 and CDR2 are LGHNA and YSLEER. The CDR3 sequence is 17 residues long. The V gene end was trimmed by 0 bases and the J gene end by 5 bases; junction bases not matched to a gene: 12. CDR3 sequence reads: CASSQDRIETGLYGYTF. In DNA, the CDR3 is TGCGCCAGCAGCCAAGATCGGATCGAGACAGGGCTTTATGGCTACACCTTC.

This clone was recorded only once. The chain uses TRBV7-6 and TRBJ2-5; TRBD1 matches at 10 bases. Germline trimming cut 5 bases from V and 5 bases from J; bases unmatched to any gene: 8. Germline V CDR1 and CDR2: SGHVS, FNYEAQ. This CDR3 is built from 15 residues. CDR3 in amino acids: CASSLGTGERETQYF. Here the CDR3 DNA reads TGTGCCAGCAGCCTGGGGACAGGGGAGCGGGAGACCCAGTACTTC.

This chain links TRBV4-1 with TRBJ1-1; D is undetermined. Germline CDR1 MGHRA, CDR2 YSYEKL. V was pared by 2 bases and J by 1 base, with 5 bases between. The length of the CDR3 is 13 residues. CDR3 bases: TGCGCCAGCAGCCAATACGGGAACACTGAAGCTTTCTTT. It is translated as CASSQYGNTEAFF.

This clone was recorded once. The chain carries TRBV6-5 and TRBJ1-6; unclear D gene. CDR1 is MNHEY, CDR2 SVGAGI, per germline. This CDR3 is built from 13 residues. V was pared by 6 bases and J by 7 bases, with 10 bases between. CDR3: CASSLQRNSPLHF. DNA for the CDR3: TGTGCCAGCAGCCTCCAGCGAAATTCACCCCTCCACTTT.

This clone appeared once. The chain joins TRBV5-1 to TRBJ2-4; 8 positions match TRBD2. The CDR3 extends over 16 amino acids. Germline CDR1 and CDR2: SGHRS and YFSETQ. V shed 0 bases, J shed 5 bases, and the junction held 7 bases outside the gene matches. The CDR3, as DNA: TGCGCCAGCAGCTTGGAGGGCGGGGGGCTGCAAAACATTCAGTACTTC. Translation: CASSLEGGGLQNIQYF.

This clone was detected only a few times. V gene TRBV4-3 combines with J gene TRBJ1-3; D might be TRBD1 (5 bases). The CDR3 totals 15 residues. V was trimmed by 4 bases and J by 0 bases, leaving 10 bases between them. From germline, CDR1 is LGHNA and CDR2 YSLEER. CDR3 in DNA: TGCGCCAGCAGCCTGATAGGACACTCTGGAAACACCATATATTTT. Amino acid sequence: CASSLIGHSGNTIYF.

This chain links TRBV5-1 with TRBJ2-1, with D perhaps TRBD1 (6 bases). The V end lost 4 bases, the J end lost 6 bases, and 17 bases lay between the germline ends. In germline, CDR1 is SGHRS, CDR2 YFSETQ. The CDR3 covers 15 residues. The CDR3 protein is CASSREGGSRNEQFF. CDR3 DNA: TGCGCCAGCAGCCGGGAAGGGGGTAGTCGCAATGAGCAGTTCTTC.

This clone was counted a few times. The chain links TRBV5-6 to TRBJ2-1, with D possibly being TRBD2 (7 bases). The CDR3 consists of 16 residues. Trimming removed 4 bases at V and 8 bases at J, with 22 bases between. Germline V gene sequence: CDR1 SGHDT, CDR2 YYEEEE. Here the CDR3 reads CASSDLGGLGNDEQFF. The CDR3 region has the DNA TGTGCCAGCAGCGATCTCGGGGGGCTCGGGAATGATGAGCAGTTCTTC.